The sequence of this T cell receptor (beta chain) was determined in a study of T cell repertoires in cytomegalovirus infection. About the study: In the study, CMV epitopes included recently identified HLA-C-restricted and well-studied HLA-B-restricted ones. In public TCR beta signatures, there were indications of both CMV infection and matching HLA type.

Overall study findings and caveats: There were HLA-C-restricted CMV-specific TCR beta clonotypes dominating the ex vivo response. There were carriers of CMV plus the relevant HLA, and cumulative public TCR beta family frequency identified them.

This clonotype was observed many times. Its antigen is unidentified. One entry per CDR3 protein, called by TCRdb with MiXCR from the reads. This sample has approximately 1,000,000 distinct CDR3 sequences; roughly 30% occur once, and the top ten carry about an eighth. This specimen consisted of cultured CD8+ T cells from PBMCs, obtained from culture after CMV antigen stimulation. The source is a human donor in good health (CMV status not recorded). Some clones in this sample may be carry-over from other donors' samples.

The CDR3 here is CASSLALAGVSYNEQFF. The CDR3 DNA reads TGTGCCAGCAGCTTAGCGTTAGCGGGGGTCTCCTACAATGAGCAGTTCTTC. V gene TRBV7-2 combines with J gene TRBJ2-1; 9 nucleotides line up with TRBD2. The trim removed 0 bases at V and 0 bases at J, leaving 3 bases unmatched. Germline V gene data show CDR1 as SGHTA and CDR2 as FQGNSA. The CDR3 loop spans 17 amino acids.